The 9 T cell receptor beta chains in this list originate from one sample, sequenced in a study of blood T cell repertoires in COVID-19 (dated by TCRdb to 2018 to 2021). Library generation was performed with the immunoSEQ multiplex PCR assay. TCRdb obtained this table from immuneACCESS and retained in-frame rearrangements with V and J assigned. These tables miss some clones; where compared with another copy, unresolved V genes account for less than half of the shortfall, and the remainder is unexplained. The sample yields under 250,000 clones; approximately 84% were counted once. The ten largest make up about 4% of the sample. Sequencing used peripheral blood. Every receptor here comes from a middle-aged man with acute or convalescent COVID-19.

The rearrangement joins TRBV2 to TRBJ2-3; TRBD1 aligns across 7 bases. The V gene's germline CDR1 is SNHLY and CDR2 FYNNEI. V was pared by 6 bases and J by 0 bases, with 12 bases of the junction left unmatched. This CDR3 contains 17 residues. DNA for the CDR3: TGTGCCAGCAGGGGCTCGAGGGGGCCGACTAGCACAGATACGCAGTATTTT. Translated, it gives CASRGSRGPTSTDTQYF. The full variable domain, in which reference TRBV2 and TRBJ2-3 provide the parts outside the CDR3, is EPEVTQTPSHQVTQMGQEVILRCVPISNHLYFYWYRQILGQKVEFLVSFYNNEISEKSEIFDDQFSVERPDGSNFTLKIRSTKLEDSAMYFCASRGSRGPTSTDTQYFGPGTRLTVL.

The chain couples TRBV29-1 to TRBJ2-3, with no clear D. V dropped 4 bases and J dropped 5 bases, with 4 bases sitting between them. CDR3 length: 10 residues. Germline V gene data show CDR1 as SQVTM and CDR2 as ANQGSEA. CDR3 protein: CSVGVDTQYF. In DNA, the CDR3 is TGCAGCGTTGGAGTAGATACGCAGTATTTT.

The chain couples TRBV11-2 to TRBJ2-1; weak D call: TRBD2 (6 bases). Trimming left V 5 bases short and J 9 bases short, with 17 bases between. The CDR3 totals 14 residues. CDR1 is SGHAT and CDR2 is FQNNGV in the germline V gene. CDR3 protein: CASSPPGVGGEQFF. The CDR3 bases are TGTGCCAGCAGCCCCCCGGGGGTTGGCGGTGAGCAGTTCTTC.

The chain joins TRBV28 to TRBJ2-2, with 7 bases lining up with TRBD1. J gave up 5 bases and V 2 bases, and 8 bases lay outside the gene matches. The germline V gene encodes CDR1 MDHEN and CDR2 SYDVKM. The CDR3 loop spans 16 amino acids. The DNA of the CDR3 is TGTGCCAGCAGTTTACGGACAGGCGTGGGAACCGGGGAGCTGTTTTTT. It yields the protein CASSLRTGVGTGELFF.

The rearrangement links TRBV14 to TRBJ2-7, with 8 nucleotides matching TRBD1. CDR3 length equals 14 residues. Trimming cost V 5 bases and J 4 bases; bases outside gene matches: 7. CDR1 and CDR2 (germline): SGHDN, FVKESK. In nucleotides, the CDR3 is TGTGCCAGCAGCAGAGACAGGGGTCTTTACGAGCAGTACTTC. Residues: CASSRDRGLYEQYF.

CDR3 protein: CASAPGRGTEAFF. The CDR3 bases are TGTGCCAGCGCGCCGGGGAGAGGAACTGAAGCTTTCTTT. The J gene is TRBJ1-1, the V gene TRBV19; no clear D gene. V was trimmed by 9 bases and J by 5 bases, leaving 16 bases between them. CDR1 is LNHDA and CDR2 is SQIVND in the germline V gene (reference sequence). The CDR3 loop spans 13 amino acids.

This sequence joins TRBV30 and TRBJ1-1; TRBD1 might be the D (5 bases). V was cut by 1 base and J by 8 bases, with 20 bases left in between. The CDR3 extends over 15 amino acids. Germline lookup yields CDR1 GTSNPN and CDR2 SVGIG (reference sequence). DNA of the CDR3: TGTGCCTGGAGTGGGCTCTGGGGCAGGGCTAAAGAAGCTTTCTTT. It encodes CAWSGLWGRAKEAFF.

The chain is built from TRBV5-4 and TRBJ1-2, with D perhaps TRBD1 (6 bases). The CDR3 runs to 14 residues. Germline V gives CDR1 SGHNT, CDR2 YYREEE (reference sequence). Between the trimmed V and J ends, which lost 3 bases and 1 base, there was a span of 10 bases. The CDR3 region is CASSSQGINYGYTF. The CDR3 DNA is TGTGCCAGCAGCTCACAGGGCATTAACTATGGCTACACCTTC.

The genes are TRBV10-1 and TRBJ2-2; D might be TRBD2 (7 bases). Germline loops: CDR1 WNHNN, CDR2 SYGVQD (reference sequence). The V and J ends lost 4 bases and 0 bases respectively, with 9 bases between them. This CDR3 is built from 15 residues. The CDR3 is CASSGGGTNTGELFF. CDR3 DNA sequence: TGCGCCAGCAGTGGGGGGGGCACGAACACCGGGGAGCTGTTTTTT.